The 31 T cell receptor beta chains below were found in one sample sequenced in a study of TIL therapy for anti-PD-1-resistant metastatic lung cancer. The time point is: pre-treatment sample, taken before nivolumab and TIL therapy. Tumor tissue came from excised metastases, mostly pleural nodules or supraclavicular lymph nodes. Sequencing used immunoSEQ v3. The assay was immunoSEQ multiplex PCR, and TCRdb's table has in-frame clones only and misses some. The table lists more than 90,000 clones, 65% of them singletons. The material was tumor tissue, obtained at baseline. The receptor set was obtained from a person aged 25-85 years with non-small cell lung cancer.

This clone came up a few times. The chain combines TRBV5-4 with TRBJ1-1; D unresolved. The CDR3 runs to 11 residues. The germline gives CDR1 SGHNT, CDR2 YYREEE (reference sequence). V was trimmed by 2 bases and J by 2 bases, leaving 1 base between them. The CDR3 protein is CASSFNTEAFF. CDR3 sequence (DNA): TGTGCCAGCAGCTTTAACACTGAAGCTTTCTTT.

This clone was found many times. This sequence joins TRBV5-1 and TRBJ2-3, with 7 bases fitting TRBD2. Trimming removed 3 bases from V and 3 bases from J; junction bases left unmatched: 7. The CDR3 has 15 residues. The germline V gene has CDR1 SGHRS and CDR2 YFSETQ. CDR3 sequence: CASSSQRGGTDTQYF. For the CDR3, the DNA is TGCGCCAGCAGCTCCCAGCGGGGTGGGACAGATACGCAGTATTTT.

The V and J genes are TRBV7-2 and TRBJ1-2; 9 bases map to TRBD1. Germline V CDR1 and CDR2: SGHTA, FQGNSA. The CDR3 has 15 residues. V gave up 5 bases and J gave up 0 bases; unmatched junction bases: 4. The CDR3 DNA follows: TGTGCCAGCAGCGGACGGGACAGGGCTAACTATGGCTACACCTTC. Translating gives CASSGRDRANYGYTF. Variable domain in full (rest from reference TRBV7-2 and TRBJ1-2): GAGVSQSPSNKVTEKGKDVELRCDPISGHTALYWYRQSLGQGLEFLIYFQGNSAPDKSGLPSDRFSAERTGGSVSTLTIQRTQQEDSAVYLCASSGRDRANYGYTFGSGTRLTVV.

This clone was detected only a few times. In DNA form, the CDR3 reads TGTGCCAGCAGTTCGATAGCGGGAGGGCCCGGGGATGAGCAGTTCTTC. Amino acids: CASSSIAGGPGDEQFF. V is TRBV27 and J is TRBJ2-1, with 11 bases lining up with TRBD2. The CDR3 runs 16 residues. J gave up 8 bases and V 4 bases, and 10 bases lay outside the gene matches. The germline CDR1 and CDR2 sequences are MNHEY and SMNVEV (reference sequence).

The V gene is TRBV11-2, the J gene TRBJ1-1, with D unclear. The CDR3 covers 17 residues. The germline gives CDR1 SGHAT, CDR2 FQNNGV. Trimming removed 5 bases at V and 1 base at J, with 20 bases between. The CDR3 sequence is CASSRTSIGLANTEAFF. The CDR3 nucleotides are TGTGCCAGCAGCCGAACCTCTATAGGGTTGGCGAACACTGAAGCTTTCTTT.

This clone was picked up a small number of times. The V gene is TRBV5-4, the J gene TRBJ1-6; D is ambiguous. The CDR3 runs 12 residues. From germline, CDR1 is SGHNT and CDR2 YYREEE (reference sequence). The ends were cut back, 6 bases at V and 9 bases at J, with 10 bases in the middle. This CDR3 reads CASTGPGSPLHF. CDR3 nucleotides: TGTGCCAGCACCGGACCGGGTTCACCCCTCCACTTT. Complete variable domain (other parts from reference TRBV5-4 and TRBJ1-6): ETGVTQSPTHLIKTRGQQVTLRCSSQSGHNTVSWYQQALGQGPQFIFQYYREEENGRGNFPPRFSGLQFPNYSSELNVNALELDDSALYLCASTGPGSPLHFGNGTRLTVT.

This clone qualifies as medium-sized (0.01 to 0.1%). Here the CDR3 DNA reads TGCGCCAGCAGCTTGAGGGGAGTAAACACTGAAGCTTTCTTT. It yields the protein CASSLRGVNTEAFF. This rearrangement joins TRBV5-1 to TRBJ1-1; possibly TRBD1 for D (5 bases). The CDR3 spans 14 residues. CDR1 and CDR2 from the germline V gene are SGHRS and YFSETQ. Trimming took off 1 base at V and 2 bases at J, with 9 bases between the two ends.

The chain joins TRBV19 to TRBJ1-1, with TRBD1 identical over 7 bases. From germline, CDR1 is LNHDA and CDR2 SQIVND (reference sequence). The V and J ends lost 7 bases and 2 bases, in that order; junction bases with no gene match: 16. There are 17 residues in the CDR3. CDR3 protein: CASMGDSMPKGNTEAFF. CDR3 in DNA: TGTGCCAGTATGGGGGACAGCATGCCTAAGGGTAACACTGAAGCTTTCTTT.

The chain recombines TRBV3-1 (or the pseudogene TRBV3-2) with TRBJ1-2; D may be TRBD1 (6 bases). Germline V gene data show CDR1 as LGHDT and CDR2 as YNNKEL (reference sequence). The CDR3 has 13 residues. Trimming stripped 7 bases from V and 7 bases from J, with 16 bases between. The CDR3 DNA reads TGTGCCAGCACCTTACAGGGAACCGGTGGCTACACCTTC. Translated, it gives CASTLQGTGGYTF.

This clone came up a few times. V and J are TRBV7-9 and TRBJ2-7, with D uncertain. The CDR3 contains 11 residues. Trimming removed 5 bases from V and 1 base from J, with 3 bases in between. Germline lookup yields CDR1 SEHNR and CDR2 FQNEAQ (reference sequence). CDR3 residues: CASSGSYEQYF. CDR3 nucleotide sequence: TGTGCCAGCAGCGGATCCTACGAGCAGTACTTC.

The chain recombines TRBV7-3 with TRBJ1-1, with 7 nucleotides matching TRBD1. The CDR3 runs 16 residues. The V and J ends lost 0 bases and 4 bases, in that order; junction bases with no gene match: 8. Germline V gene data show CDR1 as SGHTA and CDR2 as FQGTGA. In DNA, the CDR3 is TGTGCCAGCAGCTTAACAGGGGGCGCACAAAGCACTGAAGCTTTCTTT. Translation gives CASSLTGGAQSTEAFF. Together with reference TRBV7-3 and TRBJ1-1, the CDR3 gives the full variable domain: GAGVSQTPSNKVTEKGKYVELRCDPISGHTALYWYRQSLGQGPEFLIYFQGTGAADDSGLPNDRFFAVRPEGSVSTLKIQRTERGDSAVYLCASSLTGGAQSTEAFFGQGTRLTVV.

This CDR3 is CATSLQYNEQFF. In DNA form, the CDR3 reads TGTGCCACCTCTCTTCAGTACAATGAGCAGTTCTTC. V gene TRBV2 combines with J gene TRBJ2-1, with D unresolved. The ends were cut back, 10 bases at V and 4 bases at J, with 11 bases in the middle. The CDR3 contains 12 residues. Germline lookup yields CDR1 SNHLY and CDR2 FYNNEI.

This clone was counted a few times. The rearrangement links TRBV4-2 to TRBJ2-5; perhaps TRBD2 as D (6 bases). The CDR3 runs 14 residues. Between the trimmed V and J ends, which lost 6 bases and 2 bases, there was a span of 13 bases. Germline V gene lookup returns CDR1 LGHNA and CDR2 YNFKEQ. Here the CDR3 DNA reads TGTGCCAGCAGTGGAGGGGCCGGGCAAGAGACCCAGTACTTC. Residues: CASSGGAGQETQYF.

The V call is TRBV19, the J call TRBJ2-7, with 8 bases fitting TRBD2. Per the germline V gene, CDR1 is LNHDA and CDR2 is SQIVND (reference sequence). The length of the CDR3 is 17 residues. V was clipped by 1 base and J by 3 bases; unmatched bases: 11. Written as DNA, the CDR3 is TGTGCCAGTAGTATAGCGTCGGCGGGAGGCCGGGGCTACGAGCAGTACTTC. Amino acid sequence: CASSIASAGGRGYEQYF.

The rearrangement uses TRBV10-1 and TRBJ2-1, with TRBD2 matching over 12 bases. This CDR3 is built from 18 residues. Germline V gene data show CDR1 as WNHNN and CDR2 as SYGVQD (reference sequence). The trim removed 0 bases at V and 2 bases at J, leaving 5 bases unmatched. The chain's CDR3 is CASSESGLAGGPYNEQFF. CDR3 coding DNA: TGCGCCAGCAGTGAGTCAGGGCTAGCGGGAGGGCCCTACAATGAGCAGTTCTTC.

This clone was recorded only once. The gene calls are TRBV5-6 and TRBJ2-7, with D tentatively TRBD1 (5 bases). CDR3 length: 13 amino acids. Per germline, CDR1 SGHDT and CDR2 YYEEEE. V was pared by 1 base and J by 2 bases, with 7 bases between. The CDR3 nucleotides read TGTGCCAGCAGCTTGACAGGAGCCTACGAGCAGTACTTC. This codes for CASSLTGAYEQYF.

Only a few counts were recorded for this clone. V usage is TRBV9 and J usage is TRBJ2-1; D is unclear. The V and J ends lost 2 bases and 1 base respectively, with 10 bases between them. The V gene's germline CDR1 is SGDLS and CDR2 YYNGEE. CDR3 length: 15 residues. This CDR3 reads CASSVDLGSYNEQFF. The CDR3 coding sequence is TGTGCCAGCAGCGTGGACCTAGGGTCCTACAATGAGCAGTTCTTC. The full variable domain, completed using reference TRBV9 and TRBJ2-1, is DSGVTQTPKHLITATGQRVTLRCSPRSGDLSVYWYQQSLDQGLQFLIQYYNGEERAKGNILERFSAQQFPDLHSELNLSSLELGDSALYFCASSVDLGSYNEQFFGPGTRLTVL.

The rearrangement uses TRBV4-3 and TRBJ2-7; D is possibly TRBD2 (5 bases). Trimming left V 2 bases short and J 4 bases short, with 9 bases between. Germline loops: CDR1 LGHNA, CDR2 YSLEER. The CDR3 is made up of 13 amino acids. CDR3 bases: TGCGCCAGCAGCCAAATGGCGGGTTACGAGCAGTACTTC. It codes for CASSQMAGYEQYF.

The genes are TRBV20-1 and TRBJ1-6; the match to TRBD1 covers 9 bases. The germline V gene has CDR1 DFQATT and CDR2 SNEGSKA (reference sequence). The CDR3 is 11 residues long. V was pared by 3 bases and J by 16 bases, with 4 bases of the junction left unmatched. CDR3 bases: TGCAGTGCTAGGCCCGACAGGGGGCTCCACTTT. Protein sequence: CSARPDRGLHF.

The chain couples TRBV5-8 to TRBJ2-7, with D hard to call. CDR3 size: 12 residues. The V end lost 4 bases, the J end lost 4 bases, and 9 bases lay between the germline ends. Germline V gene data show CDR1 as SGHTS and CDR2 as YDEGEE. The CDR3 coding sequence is TGTGCCAGCAGCCCTCAGGCGTACGAGCAGTACTTC. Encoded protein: CASSPQAYEQYF.

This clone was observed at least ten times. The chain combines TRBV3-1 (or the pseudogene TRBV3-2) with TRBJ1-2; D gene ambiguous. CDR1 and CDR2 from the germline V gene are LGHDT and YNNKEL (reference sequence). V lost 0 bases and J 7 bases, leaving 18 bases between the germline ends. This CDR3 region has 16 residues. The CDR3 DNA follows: TGTGCCAGCAGCCAAGATTATAGGAGGGCTCGTACTGGCTACACCTTC. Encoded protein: CASSQDYRRARTGYTF.

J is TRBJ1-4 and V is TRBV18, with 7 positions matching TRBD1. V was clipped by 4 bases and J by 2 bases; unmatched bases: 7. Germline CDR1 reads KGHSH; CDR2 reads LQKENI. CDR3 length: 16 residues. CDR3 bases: TGTGCCAGCTCACGGAACAGGGGTTCCACTAATGAAAAACTGTTTTTT. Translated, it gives CASSRNRGSTNEKLFF.

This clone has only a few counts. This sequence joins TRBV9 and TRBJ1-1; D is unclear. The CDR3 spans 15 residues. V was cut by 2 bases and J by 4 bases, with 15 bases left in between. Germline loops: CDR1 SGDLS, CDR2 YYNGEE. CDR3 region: CASSVSGSWGTEAFF. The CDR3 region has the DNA TGTGCCAGCAGCGTCTCCGGCAGCTGGGGCACTGAAGCTTTCTTT.

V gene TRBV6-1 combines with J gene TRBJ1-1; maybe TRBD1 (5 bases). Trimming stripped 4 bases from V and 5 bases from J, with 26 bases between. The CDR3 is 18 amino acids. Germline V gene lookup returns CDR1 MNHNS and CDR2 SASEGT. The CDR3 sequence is CASSGLGWGTAKGTEAFF. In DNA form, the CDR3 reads TGTGCCAGCAGTGGTCTAGGGTGGGGCACCGCCAAGGGGACTGAAGCTTTCTTT.

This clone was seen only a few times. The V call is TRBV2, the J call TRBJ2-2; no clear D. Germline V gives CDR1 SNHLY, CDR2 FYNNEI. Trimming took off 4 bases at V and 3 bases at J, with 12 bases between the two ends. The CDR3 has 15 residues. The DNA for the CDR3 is TGTGCCAGCAGTGTACGGGTTCGGGACACCGGGGAGCTGTTTTTT. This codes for CASSVRVRDTGELFF.

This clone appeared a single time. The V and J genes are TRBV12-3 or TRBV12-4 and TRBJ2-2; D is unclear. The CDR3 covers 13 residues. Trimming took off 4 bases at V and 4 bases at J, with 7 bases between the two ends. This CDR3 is CASSSTRTGELFF. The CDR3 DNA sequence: TGTGCCAGCAGTTCTACTCGCACCGGGGAGCTGTTTTTT.

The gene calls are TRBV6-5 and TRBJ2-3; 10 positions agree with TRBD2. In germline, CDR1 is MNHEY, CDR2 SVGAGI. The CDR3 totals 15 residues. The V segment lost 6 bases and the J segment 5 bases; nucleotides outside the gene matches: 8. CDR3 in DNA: TGTGCCAGCAGGACTGCTAGCGGGAGTAAAGATACGCAGTATTTT. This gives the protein CASRTASGSKDTQYF.

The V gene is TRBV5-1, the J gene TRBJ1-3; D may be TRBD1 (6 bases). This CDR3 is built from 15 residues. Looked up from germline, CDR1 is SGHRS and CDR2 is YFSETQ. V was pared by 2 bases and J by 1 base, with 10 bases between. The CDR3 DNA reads TGCGCCAGCAGCTTAATGGGGGCTTCTGGAAACACCATATATTTT. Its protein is CASSLMGASGNTIYF.

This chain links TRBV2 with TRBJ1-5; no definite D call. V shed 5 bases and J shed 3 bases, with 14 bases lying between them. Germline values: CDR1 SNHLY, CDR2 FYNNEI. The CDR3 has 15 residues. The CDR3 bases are TGTGCCAGCAGTCCTGGTTCTGGTCCCAATCAGCCCCAGCATTTT. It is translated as CASSPGSGPNQPQHF.

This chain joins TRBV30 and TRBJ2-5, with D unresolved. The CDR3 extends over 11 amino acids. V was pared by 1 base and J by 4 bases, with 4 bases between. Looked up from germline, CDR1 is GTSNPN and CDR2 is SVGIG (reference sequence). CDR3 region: CAWSARETQYF. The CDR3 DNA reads TGTGCCTGGAGTGCAAGAGAGACCCAGTACTTC.

The CDR3 nucleotides read TGTGCCAGTAGCCCAGGGACTAGCGGCTACGAGCAGTACTTC. Amino acids: CASSPGTSGYEQYF. V usage is TRBV19 and J usage is TRBJ2-7, with 11 nucleotides matching TRBD2. Germline-derived CDR1 and CDR2 are LNHDA and SQIVND (reference sequence). The length of the CDR3 is 14 residues. The V gene end was trimmed by 6 bases and the J gene end by 3 bases; junction bases not matched to a gene: 4. Full variable domain (missing parts from reference TRBV19 and TRBJ2-7): DGGITQSPKYLFRKEGQNVTLSCEQNLNHDAMYWYRQDPGQGLRLIYYSQIVNDFQKGDIAEGYSVSREKKESFPLTVTSAQKNPTAFYLCASSPGTSGYEQYFGPGTRLTVT.